The TCR beta chain under discussion was sequenced for a study of response to subunit inactivated influenza vaccine. Whole-study findings and limits: Authors suggested few new T cells are recruited by each seasonal influenza vaccination.

Using its own MiXCR run on the RT-PCR reads, TCRdb lists one record per CDR3 protein. The data show over 750,000 distinct CDR3 sequences, over 20% seen once. The J segment lost 3 bases and the V segment lost 5 bases, leaving 8 bases of the junction unmatched. CDR3 length: 15 residues. Germline V CDR1 and CDR2: SGHAT, FQDESV (reference sequence). In its sample, this clonotype was seen a few times. Its antigen is not known. V is TRBV11-1 and J is TRBJ2-7, with 9 positions matching TRBD1. The receptor's source is a man aged 50-59 years who received an inactivated influenza vaccine. This specimen was PBMCs from blood, taken roughly 5 days after vaccination. CDR3 sequence (DNA): TGTGCCAGCAGCCTCGGACAGGGGACCTACTACGAGCAGTACTTC. This sequence encodes CASSLGQGTYYEQYF.